The 15 T cell receptor beta chains below were found in one sample sequenced in a study of blood T cell repertoires in COVID-19. Using immunoSEQ multiplex PCR, the repertoire was profiled, and TCRdb retains in-frame clones only, with some absent. The sample has about 270,000 clones, about nine tenths seen once. Sequencing used peripheral blood. These receptors were collected from a woman aged 60 to 75 who had recovered from COVID-19.

The chain uses TRBV5-4 and TRBJ2-5; weak D call: TRBD1 (6 bases). The V gene's germline CDR1 is SGHNT and CDR2 YYREEE (reference sequence). The CDR3 is 17 amino acids. V lost 0 bases and J 5 bases, leaving 20 bases between the germline ends. CDR3 loop: CASSLDGTTSVWETQYF. As DNA, the CDR3 is TGTGCCAGCAGCTTGGATGGGACAACCTCCGTCTGGGAGACCCAGTACTTC.

The chain joins TRBV9 to TRBJ2-3; 9 bases match TRBD1. In germline, CDR1 is SGDLS, CDR2 YYNGEE. After removal of 4 bases from V and 2 bases from J, the junction contained 2 bases not matched to a gene. CDR3 length: 14 residues. The CDR3 here is CASSRDRVTDTQYF. The CDR3 DNA sequence: TGTGCCAGCAGCCGGGACAGGGTCACAGATACGCAGTATTTT.

The gene calls are TRBV27 and TRBJ2-1; perhaps TRBD1 as D (6 bases). Germline CDR1 reads MNHEY; CDR2 reads SMNVEV (reference sequence). Trimming removed 5 bases at V and 8 bases at J, with 13 bases between. This CDR3 contains 13 residues. CDR3 residues: CASSQTRQDEQFF. Written as DNA, the CDR3 is TGTGCCAGCAGTCAAACCAGACAGGATGAGCAGTTCTTC.

The CDR3 DNA reads as TGTGCCAGTAGCGGACAGGCAGGTGAAAAACTGTTTTTT. This codes for CASSGQAGEKLFF. This chain joins TRBV19 and TRBJ1-4; 7 nucleotides align to TRBD1. The CDR3 length is 13 residues. The V segment lost 6 bases and the J segment 7 bases; nucleotides outside the gene matches: 5. CDR1 is LNHDA and CDR2 is SQIVND in the germline V gene (reference sequence).

The rearrangement links TRBV11-2 to TRBJ2-3; TRBD2 agrees at 9 bases. The V gene's germline CDR1 is SGHAT and CDR2 FQNNGV. V lost 1 base to trimming and J lost 4 bases; unmatched junction nucleotides: 12. The length of the CDR3 is 18 residues. The CDR3: CASSLANLAGRAADTQYF. The CDR3 bases are TGTGCCAGCAGCTTAGCTAATCTAGCGGGGAGGGCCGCAGATACGCAGTATTTT.

The chain links TRBV11-2 to TRBJ2-7; 12 nucleotides agree with TRBD2. The CDR3 extends over 14 amino acids. V lost 5 bases, J lost 2 bases, and 1 base stayed unmatched. Germline V CDR1 and CDR2: SGHAT, FQNNGV. CDR3 coding DNA: TGTGCCAGCAGCCTAGCGGGGGGGACCTACGAGCAGTACTTC. Translating it yields CASSLAGGTYEQYF.

The chain links TRBV20-1 to TRBJ2-5; D is perhaps TRBD2 (5 bases). CDR3 length: 11 residues. Trimming removed 7 bases from V and 5 bases from J, with 11 bases in between. CDR1 is DFQATT and CDR2 is SNEGSKA in the germline V gene (reference sequence). The chain's CDR3 is CSVGASETQYF. CDR3 bases: TGCAGTGTGGGAGCCTCCGAGACCCAGTACTTC.

The chain carries TRBV5-1 and TRBJ2-3; no reliable D call. CDR1 SGHRS and CDR2 YFSETQ come from the germline V gene. The CDR3 runs 13 residues. The V end was cut by 2 bases, the J end by 1 base, with 5 bases between. This CDR3 reads CASSLEGTDTQYF. The CDR3 DNA sequence: TGCGCCAGCAGCTTAGAGGGCACAGATACGCAGTATTTT.

The rearrangement joins TRBV4-2 to TRBJ2-5; a possible D gene is TRBD1 (6 bases). Trimming pared 7 bases from V and 5 bases from J, leaving 17 bases between. This CDR3 has 14 amino acids. Germline CDR1 is LGHNA and CDR2 is YNFKEQ. The CDR3 DNA reads as TGTGCCAGCAACCTGGACAGTTCTTTTGAGACCCAGTACTTC. Translation: CASNLDSSFETQYF.

The genes are TRBV9 and TRBJ1-1; no clear D gene. The CDR3 consists of 14 residues. Germline lookup yields CDR1 SGDLS and CDR2 YYNGEE. Trimming took 4 bases from V and 5 from J, leaving 15 bases between them. As DNA, the CDR3 is TGTGCCAGCAGCCCCTCTTCGAGCGGGACTGAAGCTTTCTTT. Translation gives CASSPSSSGTEAFF.

The chain carries TRBV13 and TRBJ1-5; no reliable D call. V was trimmed by 0 bases and J by 5 bases, leaving 8 bases between them. Germline CDR1 is PRHDT and CDR2 is FYEKMQ (reference sequence). The length of the CDR3 is 14 residues. CDR3 amino acids: CASSLGGSDQPQHF. In nucleotides, the CDR3 is TGTGCCAGCAGCTTAGGCGGGAGCGATCAGCCCCAGCATTTT.

The chain couples TRBV3-1 (or the pseudogene TRBV3-2) to TRBJ1-2; D might be TRBD1 (5 bases). The germline V gene encodes CDR1 LGHDT and CDR2 YNNKEL (reference sequence). V was clipped by 3 bases and J by 4 bases, with 12 bases between them. The CDR3 has 14 residues. The CDR3 protein is CASSQRAGTYGYTF. In nucleotides, the CDR3 is TGTGCCAGCAGCCAGCGGGCGGGGACCTATGGCTACACCTTC.

This clone was seen more than once but under ten times. This sequence joins TRBV6-6 and TRBJ1-2; 9 bases are shared with TRBD1. Germline CDR1 reads MNHNY; CDR2 reads SVGAGI (reference sequence). With 6 bases clipped from V and 0 bases from J, the junction kept 8 bases outside the gene matches. The CDR3 is made up of 16 amino acids. CDR3 region: CASRPARDRANYGYTF. DNA for the CDR3: TGTGCCAGCAGGCCGGCAAGGGACAGGGCTAACTATGGCTACACCTTC.

The chain is built from TRBV6-5 and TRBJ2-2, with D perhaps TRBD1 (7 bases). In germline, CDR1 is MNHEY, CDR2 SVGAGI. This CDR3 region has 14 residues. V dropped 6 bases and J dropped 4 bases, with 12 bases sitting between them. The CDR3 protein is CASRQGGFTGELFF. CDR3 bases: TGTGCCAGCAGGCAGGGGGGATTCACCGGGGAGCTGTTTTTT.

The rearrangement joins TRBV28 to TRBJ2-1; D gene uncertain. The CDR3 sequence is 15 residues long. The ends were cut back, 6 bases at V and 5 bases at J, with 17 bases in the middle. CDR1 is MDHEN, CDR2 SYDVKM, per germline. The CDR3, as DNA: TGTGCCAGCAGAACCAACAGCTTTCAGCACAATGAGCAGTTCTTC. It encodes CASRTNSFQHNEQFF. Full variable domain (remainder filled in from reference TRBV28 and TRBJ2-1): DVKVTQSSRYLVKRTGEKVFLECVQDMDHENMFWYRQDPGLGLRLIYFSYDVKMKEKGDIPEGYSVSREKKERFSLILESASTNQTSMYLCASRTNSFQHNEQFFGPGTRLTVL.